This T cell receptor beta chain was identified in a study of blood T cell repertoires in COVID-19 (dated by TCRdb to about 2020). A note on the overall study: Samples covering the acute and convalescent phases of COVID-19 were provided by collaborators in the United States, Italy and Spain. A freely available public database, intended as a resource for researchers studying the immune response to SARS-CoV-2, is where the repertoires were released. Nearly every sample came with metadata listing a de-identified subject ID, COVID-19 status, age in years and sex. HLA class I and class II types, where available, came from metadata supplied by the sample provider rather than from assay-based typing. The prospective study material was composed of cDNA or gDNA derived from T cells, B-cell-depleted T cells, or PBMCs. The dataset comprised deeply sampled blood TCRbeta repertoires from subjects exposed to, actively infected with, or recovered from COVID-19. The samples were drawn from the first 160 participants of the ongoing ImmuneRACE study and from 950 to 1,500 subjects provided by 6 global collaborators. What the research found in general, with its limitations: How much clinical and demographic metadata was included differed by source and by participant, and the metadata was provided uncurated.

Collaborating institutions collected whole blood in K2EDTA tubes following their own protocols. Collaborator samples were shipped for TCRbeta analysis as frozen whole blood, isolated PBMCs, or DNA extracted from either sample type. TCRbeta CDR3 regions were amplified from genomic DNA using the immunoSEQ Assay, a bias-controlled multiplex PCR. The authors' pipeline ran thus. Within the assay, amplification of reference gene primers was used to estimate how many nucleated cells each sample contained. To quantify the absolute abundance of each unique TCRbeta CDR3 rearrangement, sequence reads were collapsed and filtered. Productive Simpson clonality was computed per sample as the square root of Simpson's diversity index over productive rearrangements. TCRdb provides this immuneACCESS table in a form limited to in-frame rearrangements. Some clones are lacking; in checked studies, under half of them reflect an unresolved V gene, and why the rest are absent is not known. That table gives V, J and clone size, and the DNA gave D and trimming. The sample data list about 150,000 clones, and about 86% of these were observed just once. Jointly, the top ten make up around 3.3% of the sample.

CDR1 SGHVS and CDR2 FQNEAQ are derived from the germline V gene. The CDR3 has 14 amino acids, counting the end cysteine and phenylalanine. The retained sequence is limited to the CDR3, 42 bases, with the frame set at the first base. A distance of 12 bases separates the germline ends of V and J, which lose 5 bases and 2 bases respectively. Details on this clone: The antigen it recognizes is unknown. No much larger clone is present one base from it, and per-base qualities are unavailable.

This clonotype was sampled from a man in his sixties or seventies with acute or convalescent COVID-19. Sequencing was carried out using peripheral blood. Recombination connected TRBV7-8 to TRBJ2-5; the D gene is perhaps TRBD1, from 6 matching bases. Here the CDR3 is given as CASSRQVPQETQYF. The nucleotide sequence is TGTGCCAGCAGCCGACAGGTCCCGCAAGAGACCCAGTACTTC.